Below, 5 T cell receptor beta chains from the same sample are listed, as sequenced in a study of human T cells and chemical hapten exposure. TCRdb reprocessed the RACE reads with MiXCR, giving one entry per CDR3 protein. The repertoire includes 150,000 or so distinct CDR3 sequences, 13% to 15% of them detected once, and less than 2% sits in the top ten. The time point was: patch test 1, 2 weeks after DPC sensitization. The treatment is: therapeutic diphenylcyclopropenone sensitization with weekly scalp DPC. Sequencing used whole blood, obtained in connection with sensitization to the hapten diphenylcyclopropenone (DPC). The receptors derive from a woman in her thirties with alopecia areata. Some clones in this sample may be carry-over from other donors' samples.

This clonotype was counted a few times. The V call is TRBV7-9, the J call TRBJ2-6; D may be TRBD1 (5 bases). The germline V and J ends were trimmed by 6 bases and 0 bases, with 9 bases remaining between them. The CDR3 contains 15 residues. Germline-derived CDR1 and CDR2 are SEHNR and FQNEAQ (reference sequence). In nucleotides, the CDR3 is TGTGCCAGCAGTCAGCAGGGCTCTGGGGCCAACGTCCTGACTTTC. Protein sequence: CASSQQGSGANVLTF.

This clonotype was detected only a few times. The chain is built from TRBV12-3 or TRBV12-4 and TRBJ2-1; D is unresolved. CDR3 length: 14 residues. Trimming stripped 8 bases from V and 5 bases from J, with 16 bases between. CDR3 DNA: TGTGCCAGCTCCTTAAGGGAAACCAACAATGAGCAGTTCTTC. Amino acid sequence: CASSLRETNNEQFF.

V usage is TRBV2 and J usage is TRBJ1-6; D unresolved. This CDR3 contains 14 residues. CDR1 is SNHLY, CDR2 FYNNEI, per germline. Trimming removed 4 bases at V and 0 bases at J, with 4 bases between. This CDR3 reads CASSAGSYNSPLHF. CDR3 bases: TGTGCCAGCAGTGCGGGCTCCTATAATTCACCCCTCCACTTT.

V gene TRBV6-5 combines with J gene TRBJ2-1, with unresolved D. The V and J ends lost 7 bases and 7 bases respectively, with 8 bases between them. CDR3 length equals 11 residues. Germline CDR1 reads MNHEY; CDR2 reads SVGAGI. For the CDR3, the DNA is TGTGCCAGCACTGGTGGAAATGAGCAGTTCTTC. This translates into CASTGGNEQFF.

The chain joins TRBV19 to TRBJ2-4; no clear D gene. CDR1 LNHDA and CDR2 SQIVND come from the germline V gene (reference sequence). The CDR3 contains 13 residues. Trimming left V 4 bases short and J 6 bases short, with 10 bases between. The DNA of the CDR3 is TGTGCCAGTAGTACCCTCGACGGAAACATTCAGTACTTC. Residues: CASSTLDGNIQYF.